This T cell receptor (beta chain) was identified in a study of tumor-infiltrating lymphocytes in primary liver carcinoma. Unsorted whole blood yielded the blood RNA, and germline DNA was also extracted. The input was approximately 0.45 ug total RNA; TCR beta cDNA was made from it with a constant-region primer. Libraries for TCR beta were built through three nested multiplex PCR rounds, which together made up a slightly modified ARM-PCR procedure. The first two PCR rounds used TRBV1-TRBV30 primers with a Cbeta primer, nine to ten cycles each. TCRdb redid the calling of the multiplex PCR reads with MiXCR, one entry per CDR3 protein. The table has approximately 300,000 distinct CDR3 sequences, less than 75% seen once. After removal of 4 bases from V and 6 bases from J, the junction contained 6 bases not matched to a gene. Germline V lookup: CDR1 ENHRY, CDR2 SYGVKD. CDR3 length equals 14 residues.

Source material: peripheral blood. The chain has TRBV10-3 and TRBJ1-1, with 9 bases aligning to TRBD1. This TCR derives from a man between 35 and 55 years old with primary liver carcinoma and hepatitis B virus infection. CDR3 nucleotide sequence: TGTGCCATCAGTGGGGGACAGGGAGGGCCTGAAGCTTTCTTT. It encodes CAISGGQGGPEAFF.